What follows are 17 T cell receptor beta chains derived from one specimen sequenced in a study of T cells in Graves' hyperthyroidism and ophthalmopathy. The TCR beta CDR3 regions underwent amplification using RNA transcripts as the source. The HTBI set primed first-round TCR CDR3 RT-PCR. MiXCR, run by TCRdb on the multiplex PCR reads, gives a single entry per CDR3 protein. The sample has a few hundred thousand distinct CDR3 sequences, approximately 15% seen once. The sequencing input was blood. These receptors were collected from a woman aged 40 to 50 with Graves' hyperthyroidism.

DNA of the CDR3: TGTGCCTGGAGGACAGTGGCCAAAAACATTCAGTACTTC. Protein sequence: CAWRTVAKNIQYF. V gene TRBV30 combines with J gene TRBJ2-4; TRBD1 is a possible D gene (5 bases). Deletions cut 3 bases from V and 1 base from J, with 7 bases between. The V gene's germline CDR1 is GTSNPN and CDR2 SVGIG (reference sequence). The CDR3 contains 13 residues.

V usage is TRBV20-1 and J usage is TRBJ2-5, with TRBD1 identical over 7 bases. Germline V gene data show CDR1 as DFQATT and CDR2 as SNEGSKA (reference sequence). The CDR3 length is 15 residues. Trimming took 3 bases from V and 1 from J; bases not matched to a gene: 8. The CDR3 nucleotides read TGCAGTGCTAGCCGAAGTCGACAGGGCCAAGAGACCCAGTACTTC. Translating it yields CSASRSRQGQETQYF.

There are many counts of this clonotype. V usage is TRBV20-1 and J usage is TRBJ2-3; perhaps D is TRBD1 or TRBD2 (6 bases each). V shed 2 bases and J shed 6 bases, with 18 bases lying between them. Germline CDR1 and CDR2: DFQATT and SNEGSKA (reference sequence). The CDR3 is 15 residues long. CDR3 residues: CSARRDGGRGDTQYF. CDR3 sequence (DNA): TGCAGTGCTAGAAGGGATGGGGGGCGCGGGGATACGCAGTATTTT.

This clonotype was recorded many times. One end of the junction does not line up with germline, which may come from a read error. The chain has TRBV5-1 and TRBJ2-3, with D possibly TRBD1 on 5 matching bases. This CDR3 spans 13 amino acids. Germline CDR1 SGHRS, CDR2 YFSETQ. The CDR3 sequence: CASTSGSTDTQYF. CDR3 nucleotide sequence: TGTGCCAGCACATCAGGGAGCACAGATACGCAGTATTTT.

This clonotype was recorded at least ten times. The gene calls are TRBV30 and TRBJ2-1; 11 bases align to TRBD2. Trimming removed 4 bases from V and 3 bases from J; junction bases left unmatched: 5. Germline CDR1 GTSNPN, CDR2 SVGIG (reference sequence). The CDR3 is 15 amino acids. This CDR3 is CAWTRLAGLYNEQFF. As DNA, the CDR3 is TGTGCCTGGACCCGACTAGCGGGGCTCTACAATGAGCAGTTCTTC.

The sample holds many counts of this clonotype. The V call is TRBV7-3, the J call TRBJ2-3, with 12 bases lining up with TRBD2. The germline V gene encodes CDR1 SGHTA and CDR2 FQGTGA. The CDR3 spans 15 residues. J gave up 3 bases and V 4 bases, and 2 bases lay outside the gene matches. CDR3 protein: CASSYGLAGTDTQYF. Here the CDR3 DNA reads TGTGCCAGCAGCTACGGACTAGCGGGAACAGATACGCAGTATTTT. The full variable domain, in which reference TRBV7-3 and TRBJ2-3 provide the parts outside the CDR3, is GAGVSQTPSNKVTEKGKYVELRCDPISGHTALYWYRQSLGQGPEFLIYFQGTGAADDSGLPNDRFFAVRPEGSVSTLKIQRTERGDSAVYLCASSYGLAGTDTQYFGPGTRLTVL.

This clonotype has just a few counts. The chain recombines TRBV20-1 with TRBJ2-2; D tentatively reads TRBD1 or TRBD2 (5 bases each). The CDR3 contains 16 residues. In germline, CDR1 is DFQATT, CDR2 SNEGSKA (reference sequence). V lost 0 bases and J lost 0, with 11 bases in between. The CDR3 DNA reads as TGCAGTGCTAGAGATTGGGAGACAGCGAACACCGGGGAGCTGTTTTTT. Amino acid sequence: CSARDWETANTGELFF.

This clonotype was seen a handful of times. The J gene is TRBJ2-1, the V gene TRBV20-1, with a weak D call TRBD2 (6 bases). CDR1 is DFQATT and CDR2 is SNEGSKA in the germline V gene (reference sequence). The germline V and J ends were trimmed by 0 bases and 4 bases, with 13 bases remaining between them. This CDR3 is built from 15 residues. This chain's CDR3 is CSARETGLIYNEQFF. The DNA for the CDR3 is TGCAGTGCTAGAGAAACGGGACTCATTTACAATGAGCAGTTCTTC.

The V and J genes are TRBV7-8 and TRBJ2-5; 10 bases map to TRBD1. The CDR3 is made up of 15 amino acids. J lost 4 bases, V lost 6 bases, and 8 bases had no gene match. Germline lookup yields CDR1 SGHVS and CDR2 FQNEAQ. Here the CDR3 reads CASREGQGGRETQYF. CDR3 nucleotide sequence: TGTGCCAGCAGGGAAGGACAGGGGGGACGAGAGACCCAGTACTTC.

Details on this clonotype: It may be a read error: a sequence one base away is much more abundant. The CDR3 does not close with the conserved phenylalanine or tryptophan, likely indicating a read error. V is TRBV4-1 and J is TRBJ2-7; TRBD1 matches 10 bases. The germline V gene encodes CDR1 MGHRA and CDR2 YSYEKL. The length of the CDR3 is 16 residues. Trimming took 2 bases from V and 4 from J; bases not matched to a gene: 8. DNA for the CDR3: TGCGCCAGCAGCCAAACCGGGACAGGGGATCGGTACGAGCAGTACCTC. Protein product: CASSQTGTGDRYEQYL.

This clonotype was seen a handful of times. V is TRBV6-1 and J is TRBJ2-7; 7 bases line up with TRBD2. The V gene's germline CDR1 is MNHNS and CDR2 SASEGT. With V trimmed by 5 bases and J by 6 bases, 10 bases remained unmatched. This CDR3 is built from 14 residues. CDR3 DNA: TGTGCCAGCAGTCGGGCGGGAGAAGCGCTCGAGCAGTACTTC. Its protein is CASSRAGEALEQYF.

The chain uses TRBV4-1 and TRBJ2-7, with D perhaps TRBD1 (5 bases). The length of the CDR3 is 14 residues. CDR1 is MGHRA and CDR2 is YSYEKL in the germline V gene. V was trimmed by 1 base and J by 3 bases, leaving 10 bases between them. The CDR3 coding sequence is TGCGCCAGCAGCCAAGTTACAGGCGGCTACGAGCAGTACTTC. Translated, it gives CASSQVTGGYEQYF.

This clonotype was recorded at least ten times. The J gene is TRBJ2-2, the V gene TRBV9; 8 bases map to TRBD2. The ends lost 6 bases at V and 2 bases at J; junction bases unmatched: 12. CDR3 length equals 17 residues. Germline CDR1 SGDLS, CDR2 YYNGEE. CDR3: CASTPREASSNTGELFF. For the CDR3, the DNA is TGTGCCAGCACCCCGCGGGAGGCTTCGTCCAACACCGGGGAGCTGTTTTTT.

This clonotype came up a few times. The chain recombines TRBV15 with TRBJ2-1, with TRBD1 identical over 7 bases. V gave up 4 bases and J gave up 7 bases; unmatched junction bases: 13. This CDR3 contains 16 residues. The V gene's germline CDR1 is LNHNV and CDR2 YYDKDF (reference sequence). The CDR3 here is CATSKTIKDRTNEQFF. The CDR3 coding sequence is TGTGCCACCAGCAAAACAATTAAGGACAGGACTAATGAGCAGTTCTTC.

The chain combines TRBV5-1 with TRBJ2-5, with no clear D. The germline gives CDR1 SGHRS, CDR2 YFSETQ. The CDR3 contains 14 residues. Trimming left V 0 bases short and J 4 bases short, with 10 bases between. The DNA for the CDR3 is TGCGCCAGCAGCTTGGGTCAGAACCGAGAGACCCAGTACTTC. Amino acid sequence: CASSLGQNRETQYF.

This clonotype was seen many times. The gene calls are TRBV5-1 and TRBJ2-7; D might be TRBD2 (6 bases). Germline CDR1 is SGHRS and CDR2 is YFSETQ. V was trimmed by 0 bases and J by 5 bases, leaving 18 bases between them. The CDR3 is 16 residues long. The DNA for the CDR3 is TGCGCCAGCAGCTTGGCCGGAGGGGTTGAATTCGACGAGCAGTACTTC. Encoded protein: CASSLAGGVEFDEQYF.

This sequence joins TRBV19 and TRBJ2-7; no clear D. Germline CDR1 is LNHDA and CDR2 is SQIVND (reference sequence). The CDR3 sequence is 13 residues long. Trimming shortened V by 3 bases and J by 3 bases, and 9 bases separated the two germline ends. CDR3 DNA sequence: TGTGCCAGTAGTATCGGTCAGAACTACGAGCAGTACTTC. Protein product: CASSIGQNYEQYF. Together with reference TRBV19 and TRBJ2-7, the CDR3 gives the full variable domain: DGGITQSPKYLFRKEGQNVTLSCEQNLNHDAMYWYRQDPGQGLRLIYYSQIVNDFQKGDIAEGYSVSREKKESFPLTVTSAQKNPTAFYLCASSIGQNYEQYFGPGTRLTVT.